Here is one T cell receptor (beta chain) with its context. Its binding antigen is unknown. The source of the sample is a study of cytomegalovirus exposure and HLA in healthy donors (dated by TCRdb to about 2017). Study-level background: In an earlier analysis of 587 of the donors, about 260 Gb of sequence data and 120 million or so unique TCR beta sequences from some 170 million T cells were reported. An early release covering 550 to 700 HLA-typed donors comprised about 300 gigabases of sequencing data and around 80 million unique TCR sequences. Of the roughly 410 genotyped donors, less than 90% were placed in the genetic ancestry cluster associated with self-reported Caucasian donors. The study was designed to test whether signatures of past pathogen exposure could be identified by cataloging public T cell receptors. The study profiled the T cell repertoires of some 610 subjects by immunosequencing and related them to cytomegalovirus serostatus. Besides the first cohort of hundreds of subjects, a separate validation cohort made up of over a hundred different subjects was used. To predict cytomegalovirus infection status, the study combined high-throughput TCR immunosequencing, statistical association of individual TCRs with disease status, and machine learning. A later analysis re-examined previously published TCR beta repertoires from more than 550 donors and added high-resolution HLA genotyping to investigate patterns of TCR occurrence. The later analysis used no new phenotypic data to find candidate immune exposures, relying instead on TCR beta sequences and their occurrence across donors. To decide whether each TCR beta V gene segment behaved as functional or pseudogenic, an earlier analysis of some 600 of the donors relied on high-throughput TCR beta sequencing. Donor age, sex, ethnicity and CMV serostatus were collected together with the repertoire data. In a later genetic analysis, genome-wide SNP genotypes for 398 of the 666 donors were used, and that subset was treated as a discovery cohort. Every repertoire in the discovery cohort had been generated on one and the same sequencing platform. HLA typing included class I and class II loci at four-digit resolution. The number of typed donors differed by locus: roughly 629-640 for A, B, C, DRB1 and DQB1; approximately 530 for DQA1; approximately 610 for DPA1; and about 450 for DPB1. About five DR-DQ haplotypes were treated as single units for association and clustering because of strong linkage in the cohort. Among under 450 genotyped donors of the cohort, an average of approximately 240,000 unique TCR beta nucleotide sequences were sequenced per donor, around 20% of them non-productive. On the study overall, not on this receptor specifically: A later analysis associated 15,000 or so TCR beta sequences with specific HLA alleles at a false discovery rate of 0.05. Because some donors lacked HLA typing at each locus, the association tests relied only on the typed subset. According to the authors, the approach could potentially be generalized to other disease states and immunological phenotypes. Compared with equally common non-associated chains, HLA-associated TCR beta chains in a later analysis were more clonally expanded and had lower generation probabilities. In an earlier analysis of some 500 of the donors, most TCR beta V segments appeared in productive rearrangements about 87% or about 30% of the time, broadly matching IMGT annotations. Immune exposure information for the cohort was limited to CMV serostatus. A group of highly shared sequence variants was considered likely to be a technical artifact of the sequencing pipeline. This cohort had only TCR beta chains sequenced, and the lack of alpha or paired-chain data limited which features could be detected. Because counts were too low, 15 to 20 rarely observed V segments, including chromosome 9 orphons, were excluded from the earlier analysis of roughly 580 of the donors. In a later analysis, the rate of TCR association differed among HLA loci, with DRB1 alleles having the most associated TCRs and HLA-C alleles having the fewest. Correlated functional status among segregating V segments might be attributable to linkage disequilibrium, but an unknown experimental factor could not be ruled out. According to a later genetic analysis, donors in an Asian-associated ancestry cluster had fewer N-insertions in productive TCRs than the approximately 630-donor mean. Strong co-occurrence of HLA alleles, especially DR and DQ, made assigning TCR associations to individual alleles difficult. Most TCR sequences were seen in very few donors, while some public TCRs were found in many individuals. Some IMGT-functional V segments, including TRBV6-2 and TRBV6-3, could not be distinguished by the 87-base-pair reads and were therefore excluded. The study listed 150 to 200 TCR beta chains as associated with cytomegalovirus. In a later analysis, most CMV-associated TCR beta chains were found to appear HLA-restricted, with HLA associations seemingly driven largely by CMV exposure. A further reported finding was that TCR beta sequences accurately predicted the HLA-A and HLA-B alleles for most subjects in the first cohort. Several of the top co-occurrence clusters appeared to be linked to parvovirus B19, influenza, CMV and Epstein-Barr virus, according to a later analysis. Cytomegalovirus status was reported to be diagnosed by the classifier with high specificity and sensitivity in both the original and validation cohorts. Roughly uniform sequencing depth across donors was assumed in presence/absence analyses, although this assumption may not hold. V-gene and J-gene trimming of TCR beta chains was associated with a missense DCLRE1C variant in a later genetic analysis, and the association was replicated in an independent cohort. A few of the identified cytomegalovirus-associated TCR beta chains were confirmed in vitro to be specific for cytomegalovirus antigens.

In total, more than 500 healthy bone marrow donors made up the cohort. All cohort members were sampled while nominally healthy, although unrecorded immune exposures were likely present. The donor was CMV seropositive and belonged to the group of more than 250 seropositive cohort members. Every donor gave a peripheral blood sample, and the peripheral blood mononuclear cells from that sample were used for TCR beta sequencing. The Qiagen DNeasy Blood Extraction Kit was used to extract genomic DNA from the blood cell samples. The cysteine opens and the phenylalanine closes a CDR3 of 17 amino acids. Only the CDR3 portion is preserved as DNA: 51 bases, with reading frame beginning at the first base. The receptor library was made with the immunoSEQ multiplex PCR assay. The multiplex PCR relied on a mix of 60 forward primers for TCR Vbeta segments and 13 reverse primers for TCR Jbeta segments. Amplification of the CDR3 region of rearranged TCR beta genes was performed with a multiplex PCR assay on genomic DNA. The amplified TCR beta libraries were sequenced on the Illumina HiSeq System as 87-base-pair reads. From the authors' description of their analysis: In a later analysis, 80 million or so unique TCR beta chains were counted across the approximately 640 repertoires, and about 9.9 million of these chains were shared by at least two donors. To remove PCR and sequencing errors, raw reads were error-corrected and collapsed into unique sequences using a nearest-neighbor algorithm that merged closely related sequences. Alignment of CDR3 sequences to IMGT reference sequences was used to assign V, D and J gene segments. For a sequence to be retained, at least a six-nucleotide match to both a V gene segment and a J gene segment was required. A rearrangement was called productive if the CDR3 had no stop codons and remained in frame with V and J, and every other rearrangement was called non-productive. CDR3 was defined according to IMGT convention as the region running from the second conserved V-encoded cysteine to the conserved J-encoded phenylalanine. In an earlier analysis of around 600 of the donors, sequences lacking an unambiguous match to a single V gene segment were excluded. In an earlier analysis of 587 of the donors, V segments were called functional above 56.7% productive rearrangements and were called segregating when the between-donor standard deviation exceeded 5%. To diagnose cytomegalovirus status from the catalog of TCR beta chain sequences, a statistical classification framework was built. V and J gene assignment, in a later analysis, came from comparing TCR nucleotide sequences with IMGT/GENE-DB human TR gene sequences. The TCRdist pipeline was used in a later analysis to assign CDR3 sequences and most-parsimonious VDJ recombination scenarios. In a later analysis, each TCR beta chain was defined by its CDR3 amino acid sequence together with its V-gene family, and reads lacking a unique V-gene family were excluded. A later analysis removed 550 to 650 highly shared, low-generation-probability nucleotide sequences to deal with suspected cross-contamination and a sequencing artifact. For each public chain, a later analysis derived a clonal expansion index from normalized ranks of inferred template counts within each repertoire. Generation probabilities in a later analysis came from a VDJ recombination model fitted to out-of-frame rearrangements, and those results were checked against IGoR. A later analysis scored TCR-TCR, TCR-HLA and TCR-CMV co-occurrence with hypergeometric tests, applying a repertoire-size bias correction to TCR pairs. In a later analysis, false discovery rates were estimated by permuting HLA or CMV assignments 20 times. In a later analysis, co-occurring TCRs were grouped using DBSCAN, with TCRdist sequence similarity added in when clustering inside HLA-allele-positive subsets. Repertoires with fewer than 30,000 or more than 120,000 public chains were left out of co-occurrence clustering, as were four to six repertoires with anomalous nucleotide sharing. Not all clones reach the TCRdb copy of this immuneACCESS table, which keeps in-frame sequences only. Checked studies attribute under half of the gap to unresolved V genes and leave the rest unexplained. V, J and clone size are taken as reported in that table, and D and trimming were inferred from the DNA itself. The table for this sample shows fewer than 250,000 clones. Of the sample, over 0.75% is held by the ten largest clones.

This clonotype was obtained from a woman in her twenties or thirties in good health and CMV-seropositive. The chain was built from TRBV21-1 and TRBJ2-7; TRBD2 reflects the table's D call only, with no check against the DNA. TRBV21-1 constitutes a pseudogene. The sequenced sample consisted of PBMCs. The sequenced DNA: TGTGCCAGCAGCCTAGCGGGGACGAAGCGTCCCTGGAGGGTGCAGTACTTC. Its translation reads: CASSLAGTKRPWRVQYF.